The TCR beta chain described here comes from a study of blood T cell repertoires in COVID-19. J lost 4 bases, V lost 2 bases, and 4 bases had no gene match. Germline lookup yields CDR1 SNHLY and CDR2 FYNNEI. The CDR3 has 15 amino acids. Assay: immunoSEQ multiplex PCR; the TCRdb copy retains only in-frame clones and omits some. This sample has roughly 240,000 clones, with approximately 90% found just once. The sample consisted of PBMCs or T cells enriched from blood (not recorded which). The origin of this receptor is a woman under 40 with acute COVID-19. The chain uses TRBV2 and TRBJ1-5; TRBD1 matches 8 bases. The CDR3 DNA follows: TGTGCCAGCAGTGAACGCAGGGGGCCTAATCAGCCCCAGCATTTT. Translation: CASSERRGPNQPQHF.